This entry lists 25 T cell receptor beta chains sequenced from one sample in a study of shared clonotypes between healthy human individuals. The protocol was immunoSEQ multiplex PCR, while the TCRdb copy is restricted to in-frame clones and leaves out a portion. The data hold hundreds of thousands of clones, with about 92% observed a single time. Naivety among CD8 cells was defined by CD45RO negativity and positive CCR7 selection, thereby excluding terminally differentiated effector memory CD45RA+ cells. The material sequenced was naive CD8+ T cells sorted from blood. The origin of the receptors is a man aged 25-45 years in good health.

This clone was counted a few times. The genes are TRBV9 and TRBJ2-3, with 10 bases fitting TRBD1. The germline V gene has CDR1 SGDLS and CDR2 YYNGEE. This CDR3 contains 17 residues. The trim removed 4 bases at V and 4 bases at J, leaving 12 bases unmatched. This CDR3 is CASSIRDPGQGSDTQYF. In DNA, the CDR3 is TGTGCCAGCAGCATCCGAGATCCGGGACAGGGGTCAGATACGCAGTATTTT.

The rearrangement joins TRBV30 to TRBJ2-1; D may be TRBD1 or TRBD2 (6 bases each). The CDR3 contains 13 residues. V was shortened by 2 bases and J by 6 bases, with 11 bases between the two germline ends. Germline CDR1 and CDR2: GTSNPN and SVGIG (reference sequence). As DNA, the CDR3 is TGTGCCTGGAGTAGGGGGGTGGGCAATGAGCAGTTCTTC. This gives the protein CAWSRGVGNEQFF.

This clone was observed once. The CDR3 loop is CASKETSGRARVSYNEQFF. CDR3 in DNA: TGCGCCAGCAAAGAGACTAGCGGGAGGGCCCGAGTTTCCTACAATGAGCAGTTCTTC. The chain uses TRBV10-1 and TRBJ2-1; 14 bases match TRBD2. Per the germline V gene, CDR1 is WNHNN and CDR2 is SYGVQD (reference sequence). The CDR3 totals 19 residues. J gave up 1 base and V 7 bases, and 12 bases lay outside the gene matches.

The chain has TRBV27 and TRBJ2-1; TRBD1 matches at 7 bases. The CDR3 is 16 residues long. Trimming cost V 4 bases and J 0 bases; bases outside gene matches: 6. Germline CDR1 and CDR2: MNHEY and SMNVEV (reference sequence). The CDR3 DNA reads as TGTGCCAGCAGTTCGCTGACAGGGAGCTCCTACAATGAGCAGTTCTTC. It encodes CASSSLTGSSYNEQFF.

This clone has more than one count but fewer than ten. The chain recombines TRBV4-3 with TRBJ2-7; the D is unclear. The CDR3 runs to 13 residues. The germline V gene encodes CDR1 LGHNA and CDR2 YSLEER. V lost 0 bases, J lost 3 bases, and 6 bases lay in between. The CDR3 is CASSQESSYEQYF. CDR3 nucleotide sequence: TGCGCCAGCAGCCAAGAATCGAGCTACGAGCAGTACTTC.

V gene TRBV25-1 combines with J gene TRBJ2-1; TRBD1 matches at 8 bases. Germline V gene lookup returns CDR1 MGHDK and CDR2 SYGVNS. With 2 bases clipped from V and 8 bases from J, the junction kept 5 bases outside the gene matches. CDR3 length: 14 amino acids. DNA for the CDR3: TGTGCCAGCAGTGAACGGGCAGGGGGCGATGAGCAGTTCTTC. Its protein product is CASSERAGGDEQFF.

This clone was seen a single time. This chain joins TRBV6-6 and TRBJ1-5, with D possibly TRBD1 on 5 matching bases. The CDR3 length is 13 residues. V shed 9 bases and J shed 2 bases, with 11 bases lying between them. CDR1 is MNHNY, CDR2 SVGAGI, per germline (reference sequence). The CDR3 sequence is CASSGGGNQPQHF. In DNA, the CDR3 is TGTGCCAGTTCGGGGGGAGGCAATCAGCCCCAGCATTTT.

The chain recombines TRBV19 with TRBJ1-5; no reliable D call. The germline V gene encodes CDR1 LNHDA and CDR2 SQIVND (reference sequence). The V and J ends lost 11 bases and 3 bases respectively, with 14 bases between them. The CDR3 totals 13 residues. This CDR3 reads CAYGRHDNQPQHF. The CDR3 region has the DNA TGTGCCTACGGGAGGCACGACAATCAGCCCCAGCATTTT.

This sequence joins TRBV27 and TRBJ1-1; a weak D match, TRBD1 (6 bases). Germline values: CDR1 MNHEY, CDR2 SMNVEV (reference sequence). The CDR3 is made up of 14 amino acids. Trimming removed 5 bases from V and 6 bases from J, with 16 bases in between. CDR3 sequence: CASSEEGGGAEAFF. In DNA, the CDR3 is TGTGCCAGCAGTGAGGAGGGGGGTGGGGCTGAAGCTTTCTTT.

This clone was seen a single time. The chain employs TRBV5-6 and TRBJ2-1; TRBD2 might be the D (6 bases). The CDR3 length is 16 residues. In germline, CDR1 is SGHDT, CDR2 YYEEEE. The V gene lost 0 bases and the J gene lost 2 bases, with 12 bases spanning the gap. For the CDR3, the DNA is TGTGCCAGCAGCTTGGACTCTAGCGAACCCTACAATGAGCAGTTCTTC. It specifies CASSLDSSEPYNEQFF.

The chain links TRBV5-5 to TRBJ1-5, with D unclear. Trimming removed 0 bases at V and 2 bases at J, with 3 bases between. This CDR3 comprises 13 residues. Per the germline V gene, CDR1 is SGHKS and CDR2 is YYEKEE (reference sequence). This CDR3 reads CASSLVGNQPQHF. The CDR3 nucleotides are TGTGCCAGCAGCTTGGTTGGCAATCAGCCCCAGCATTTT.

This chain links TRBV7-6 with TRBJ1-5; 12 bases agree with TRBD1. Germline V gene sequence: CDR1 SGHVS, CDR2 FNYEAQ. This CDR3 has 18 amino acids. Germline trimming cut 7 bases from V and 1 base from J; bases unmatched to any gene: 11. The CDR3: CASIPSGQGARSNQPQHF. As DNA, the CDR3 is TGTGCCAGCATCCCGTCGGGACAGGGGGCGCGAAGCAATCAGCCCCAGCATTTT.

The CDR3 region has the DNA TGTGCCAGCAGCGCGCCGGGGCGCGGGCGGGAGACCCAGTACTTC. Its protein product is CASSAPGRGRETQYF. The V and J genes are TRBV11-2 and TRBJ2-5, with D perhaps matching TRBD1 or TRBD2 (5 bases each). The V end lost 5 bases, the J end lost 5 bases, and 18 bases lay between the germline ends. CDR3 size: 15 residues. CDR1 is SGHAT, CDR2 FQNNGV, per germline.

The chain links TRBV28 to TRBJ2-7; 7 bases are a match to TRBD1. The CDR3 has 15 amino acids. V was clipped by 6 bases and J by 6 bases; unmatched bases: 14. Looked up from germline, CDR1 is MDHEN and CDR2 is SYDVKM. The CDR3 spells CASSHSRDSFGEQYF. In nucleotides, the CDR3 is TGTGCCAGCAGCCATAGCCGGGACAGTTTCGGCGAGCAGTACTTC.

V usage is TRBV2 and J usage is TRBJ2-3; 10 nucleotides match TRBD2. The CDR3 covers 15 residues. The germline gives CDR1 SNHLY, CDR2 FYNNEI. V shed 6 bases and J 5 bases; nucleotides not matched to a gene: 8. CDR3 nucleotides: TGTGCCAGCAGCCCAGAACTAGCGGGGAGAGATACGCAGTATTTT. Translating gives CASSPELAGRDTQYF.

The genes are TRBV6-6 and TRBJ2-7, with 7 nucleotides matching TRBD2. The junction had 8 bases not matched to a gene; V was cut back by 4 bases and J by 5 bases. This CDR3 spans 14 amino acids. Per the germline V gene, CDR1 is MNHNY and CDR2 is SVGAGI (reference sequence). Written as DNA, the CDR3 is TGTGCCAGCAGTTTGACTAGCTCTGTCGACGAGCAGTACTTC. It encodes CASSLTSSVDEQYF.

This clone is a singleton in its sample. The chain recombines TRBV6-1 with TRBJ2-7; tentatively, D is TRBD1 or TRBD2 (5 bases each). V shed 7 bases and J shed 6 bases, with 16 bases lying between them. The CDR3 runs 13 residues. The germline V gene encodes CDR1 MNHNS and CDR2 SASEGT. The CDR3 coding sequence is TGTGCCAGCAACGGGGCATACCAGGTCGAGCAGTACTTC. This translates into CASNGAYQVEQYF.

The rearrangement links TRBV6-4 to TRBJ2-7, with TRBD1 matching 8 bases. CDR3 length: 13 residues. Germline loops: CDR1 MRHNA, CDR2 SNTAGT. V trimming: 6 bases; J trimming: 3 bases; junction bases outside the gene matches: 4. The chain's CDR3 is CASSLGTGYEQYF. The DNA of the CDR3 is TGTGCCAGCAGCCTCGGGACAGGCTACGAGCAGTACTTC.

The rearrangement uses TRBV6-5 and TRBJ2-5; 10 nucleotides agree with TRBD2. This CDR3 region has 14 residues. Germline lookup yields CDR1 MNHEY and CDR2 SVGAGI. The V segment lost 2 bases and the J segment 3 bases; nucleotides outside the gene matches: 0. The CDR3 nucleotides read TGTGCCAGCAGTTACGGACTAGCGGAAGAGACCCAGTACTTC. Its protein product is CASSYGLAEETQYF.

This clone showed up just once. The genes are TRBV2 and TRBJ2-3, with TRBD2 identical over 9 bases. This CDR3 has 16 amino acids. The ends lost 8 bases at V and 4 bases at J; junction bases unmatched: 13. Germline V gene sequence: CDR1 SNHLY, CDR2 FYNNEI. The chain's CDR3 is CASPLRLAGTSDTQYF. DNA of the CDR3: TGTGCCAGCCCTTTGCGGCTAGCGGGAACCTCAGATACGCAGTATTTT.

This chain links TRBV13 with TRBJ2-7; D is undetermined. The V end was cut by 1 base, the J end by 5 bases, with 3 bases between. Germline V gene data show CDR1 as PRHDT and CDR2 as FYEKMQ (reference sequence). This CDR3 region has 11 residues. CDR3 amino acids: CASSLVNEQYF. The CDR3 DNA reads TGTGCCAGCAGCTTAGTGAACGAGCAGTACTTC.

The chain has TRBV7-9 and TRBJ2-1, with D possibly being TRBD2 (5 bases). Trimming removed 5 bases at V and 3 bases at J, with 23 bases between. Per the germline V gene, CDR1 is SEHNR and CDR2 is FQNEAQ (reference sequence). CDR3 length: 18 residues. The CDR3 nucleotides are TGTGCCAGCAGCGTAACTTTCGGGAAATCTGGAGACTACAATGAGCAGTTCTTC. The encoded protein is CASSVTFGKSGDYNEQFF.

The J gene is TRBJ2-5, the V gene TRBV29-1; D not resolved. CDR1 is SQVTM and CDR2 is ANQGSEA in the germline V gene. CDR3 length: 10 residues. Trimming left V 5 bases short and J 5 bases short, with 6 bases between. The DNA for the CDR3 is TGCAGCGTTTTCGGGGAGACCCAGTACTTC. Amino acid sequence: CSVFGETQYF.

J is TRBJ1-5 and V is TRBV28, with D possibly TRBD1 on 6 matching bases. Germline loops: CDR1 MDHEN, CDR2 SYDVKM. The CDR3 has 15 amino acids. Trimming left V 6 bases short and J 0 bases short, with 12 bases between. CDR3 in amino acids: CASRKQGYSNQPQHF. CDR3 sequence (DNA): TGTGCCAGCAGAAAACAGGGTTATAGCAATCAGCCCCAGCATTTT.

The chain combines TRBV19 with TRBJ2-2; tentatively, D is TRBD2 (6 bases). Trimming took off 7 bases at V and 3 bases at J, with 15 bases between the two ends. CDR1 LNHDA and CDR2 SQIVND come from the germline V gene (reference sequence). This CDR3 comprises 15 residues. In nucleotides, the CDR3 is TGTGCCAGTACCAATGGGGGACTGTACACCGGGGAGCTGTTTTTT. Translated: CASTNGGLYTGELFF.